A selection of T cell receptor beta chains follows, all from one sample in a study of T-cell memory formation after mild COVID-19. Via MiXCR, TCRdb re-called the 5' RACE reads, giving one row per CDR3 protein. Here the sample spans about 340,000 distinct CDR3 sequences, around 21% being singletons. Source material: PBMCs or a T cell subset sorted from them (not recorded which). The receptors originated from an adult woman who had mild COVID-19 (a few samples of this study predate the infection). Cell type and time point are not known. Each CDR3 is given without its conserved first and last residue. Each record gives: V gene, J gene, CDR3 protein.

V gene: TRBV12-3/TRBV12-4
J gene: TRBJ1-2
CDR3 protein: ASRKAPYGYT

V gene: TRBV20-1
J gene: TRBJ1-1
CDR3 protein: SVQEGMAEAF

V gene: TRBV5-4
J gene: TRBJ1-2
CDR3 protein: ASSFGSGSGYT

V gene: TRBV7-2
J gene: TRBJ2-3
CDR3 protein: ASSRRRAGGIADTQY

V gene: TRBV5-1
J gene: TRBJ1-2
CDR3 protein: ASSLEEGTVWSYT

V gene: TRBV3-1
J gene: TRBJ2-1
CDR3 protein: ASSQVFPSGTNEQF

V gene: TRBV20-1
J gene: TRBJ1-4
CDR3 protein: SARVVPLWGNEKLF

V gene: TRBV27
J gene: TRBJ1-5
CDR3 protein: ASSFQGNGNQPQH

V gene: TRBV6-5
J gene: TRBJ2-7
CDR3 protein: ASSYSIFASVYEQY

V gene: TRBV3-1
J gene: TRBJ1-5
CDR3 protein: ASSQTGNQPQH

V gene: TRBV7-9
J gene: TRBJ1-2
CDR3 protein: ASSMTVYGYT

V gene: TRBV5-1
J gene: TRBJ1-5
CDR3 protein: ASSPGTYSNQPQH

V gene: TRBV20-1
J gene: TRBJ2-7
CDR3 protein: SARGPGVDVYEQY

V gene: TRBV7-8
J gene: TRBJ2-1
CDR3 protein: ASSLMTGAYNEQF

V gene: TRBV7-8
J gene: TRBJ1-1
CDR3 protein: ASYGHLNTEAF

V gene: TRBV11-3
J gene: TRBJ2-7
CDR3 protein: ASSSGQGAVYEQY

V gene: TRBV12-3/TRBV12-4
J gene: TRBJ2-5
CDR3 protein: ASSARDRGEEETQY

V gene: TRBV5-4
J gene: TRBJ2-7
CDR3 protein: ASSTTTGQYEQY

V gene: TRBV12-3/TRBV12-4
J gene: TRBJ2-7
CDR3 protein: ASSLPVRPYEQY

V gene: TRBV2
J gene: TRBJ1-2
CDR3 protein: ASNRGFTDGYT

V gene: TRBV7-9
J gene: TRBJ2-5
CDR3 protein: ASSSATFQETQY

V gene: TRBV7-9
J gene: TRBJ2-7
CDR3 protein: ASSSVGYEQY

V gene: TRBV20-1
J gene: TRBJ1-5
CDR3 protein: SARQGAGANQPQH

V gene: TRBV20-1
J gene: TRBJ2-3
CDR3 protein: SASPGRGVGTDTQY